These 14 T cell receptor beta chains were all obtained from the same sample, sequenced in a study of PD-1 blockade in classical Hodgkin lymphoma. This table comes from immunoSEQ multiplex PCR, and its TCRdb copy is limited to in-frame clones, with some not included. The sample has just over 60,000 clones; 70% to 90% are singletons. The patients all showed relapse after autologous stem cell transplantation, while their brentuximab vedotin exposure varied. The sequences come from peripheral blood mononuclear cells (PBMCs), collected at baseline. These receptors were obtained from a human donor with classical Hodgkin lymphoma.

The chain employs TRBV6-6 and TRBJ2-7; D gene unclear. Trimming took 5 bases from V and 3 from J, leaving 11 bases between them. Germline loops: CDR1 MNHNY, CDR2 SVGAGI (reference sequence). The CDR3 totals 13 residues. The CDR3 sequence: CASSRPPVYEQYF. DNA of the CDR3: TGTGCCAGCAGTCGACCCCCCGTCTACGAGCAGTACTTC.

This clone was seen just once. The CDR3 DNA is TGTGCCAGCAGCCGAGACCGCGGACTAGCGGGGGGCTACGAGCAGTACTTC. It codes for CASSRDRGLAGGYEQYF. V usage is TRBV5-5 and J usage is TRBJ2-7, with 14 bases identical to TRBD2. The trim removed 4 bases at V and 3 bases at J, leaving 9 bases unmatched. CDR3 size: 17 residues. CDR1 SGHKS and CDR2 YYEKEE come from the germline V gene (reference sequence). The full variable domain, in which reference TRBV5-5 and TRBJ2-7 provide the parts outside the CDR3, is DAGVTQSPTHLIKTRGQQVTLRCSPISGHKSVSWYQQVLGQGPQFIFQYYEKEERGRGNFPDRFSARQFPNYSSELNVNALLLGDSALYLCASSRDRGLAGGYEQYFGPGTRLTVT.

V gene TRBV7-2 combines with J gene TRBJ1-3; D ambiguous. The CDR3 loop spans 15 amino acids. CDR1 and CDR2 from the germline V gene are SGHTA and FQGNSA. Trimming cost V 2 bases and J 3 bases, with 11 bases left between them. The CDR3 loop is CASSLRLGIGNTIYF. The CDR3 nucleotides read TGTGCCAGCAGCTTACGGTTGGGAATTGGAAACACCATATATTTT.

The V gene is TRBV18, the J gene TRBJ2-2; D remains ambiguous. The CDR3 runs 15 residues. Germline V gene data show CDR1 as KGHSH and CDR2 as LQKENI. V was clipped by 1 base and J by 4 bases, with 10 bases between them. The CDR3 sequence: CASSPRVVSTGELFF. In nucleotides, the CDR3 is TGTGCCAGCTCACCACGAGTCGTTTCCACCGGGGAGCTGTTTTTT.

The genes are TRBV30 and TRBJ1-1; no clear D gene. Germline loops: CDR1 GTSNPN, CDR2 SVGIG (reference sequence). With 0 bases removed from V and 7 bases from J, the gap between germline ends came to 9 bases. The CDR3 has 12 residues. The CDR3 DNA sequence: TGTGCCTGGAGTGTGACTCTGGTTGAAGCTTTCTTT. Translating it yields CAWSVTLVEAFF. Together with reference TRBV30 and TRBJ1-1, the CDR3 gives the full variable domain: SQTIHQWPATLVQPVGSPLSLECTVEGTSNPNLYWYRQAAGRGLQLLFYSVGIGQISSEVPQNLSASRPQDRQFILSSKKLLLSDSGFYLCAWSVTLVEAFFGQGTRLTVV.

The chain is built from TRBV15 and TRBJ2-3; D not resolved. The CDR3 extends over 13 amino acids. Germline CDR1 and CDR2: LNHNV and YYDKDF (reference sequence). V gave up 0 bases and J gave up 3 bases, with 4 bases separating them. For the CDR3, the DNA is TGTGCCACCAGCAGAGATTGGACAGATACGCAGTATTTT. Amino acids: CATSRDWTDTQYF.

The chain combines TRBV28 with TRBJ1-6; no definite D call. The ends were cut back, 8 bases at V and 10 bases at J, with 18 bases in the middle. Germline values: CDR1 MDHEN, CDR2 SYDVKM. The CDR3 has 14 amino acids. The CDR3 DNA sequence: TGTGCCAGCTTTGGAGGTATAGGGTCCTCACCCCTCCACTTT. Protein: CASFGGIGSSPLHF.

The chain combines TRBV6-5 with TRBJ1-3; D gene unclear. This CDR3 comprises 13 residues. Trimming cost V 6 bases and J 2 bases, with 8 bases left between them. Germline V gene lookup returns CDR1 MNHEY and CDR2 SVGAGI. The CDR3 reads CASSRTPGNTIYF. Written as DNA, the CDR3 is TGTGCCAGCAGCAGGACCCCTGGAAACACCATATATTTT.

This clone has just one count. V gene TRBV5-1 combines with J gene TRBJ1-1; 10 nucleotides align to TRBD1. J lost 11 bases, V lost 7 bases, and 8 bases had no gene match. The CDR3 has 12 residues. Looked up from germline, CDR1 is SGHRS and CDR2 is YFSETQ. The CDR3 loop reads CASGAGTGDAFF. CDR3 coding DNA: TGCGCCAGCGGGGCCGGGACAGGGGACGCTTTCTTT. Full variable domain (missing parts from reference TRBV5-1 and TRBJ1-1): KAGVTQTPRYLIKTRGQQVTLSCSPISGHRSVSWYQQTPGQGLQFLFEYFSETQRNKGNFPGRFSGRQFSNSRSEMNVSTLELGDSALYLCASGAGTGDAFFGQGTRLTVV.

V is TRBV27 and J is TRBJ1-4, with D unclear. Per germline, CDR1 MNHEY and CDR2 SMNVEV (reference sequence). The CDR3 runs 14 residues. V was trimmed by 6 bases and J by 3 bases, leaving 11 bases between them. This CDR3 reads CASRRDRPNEKLFF. The DNA for the CDR3 is TGTGCCAGCAGGAGGGATCGACCTAATGAAAAACTGTTTTTT.

The chain combines TRBV6-1 with TRBJ1-2, with 8 bases that match TRBD1. This CDR3 comprises 12 residues. The V segment lost 10 bases and the J segment 6 bases; nucleotides outside the gene matches: 7. Germline V CDR1 and CDR2: MNHNS, SASEGT. The CDR3: CATWDRLNGYTF. CDR3 in DNA: TGTGCCACCTGGGACAGGCTGAATGGCTACACCTTC.

This sequence joins TRBV11-2 and TRBJ2-7; D is undetermined. V lost 0 bases and J 5 bases, leaving 11 bases between the germline ends. Per the germline V gene, CDR1 is SGHAT and CDR2 is FQNNGV. The CDR3 contains 14 residues. The CDR3 is CASSLDLSLDEQYF. CDR3 coding DNA: TGTGCCAGCAGCTTAGACTTGTCTCTTGACGAGCAGTACTTC. The whole variable domain, remainder taken from reference TRBV11-2 and TRBJ2-7, is EAGVAQSPRYKIIEKRQSVAFWCNPISGHATLYWYQQILGQGPKLLIQFQNNGVVDDSQLPKDRFSAERLKGVDSTLKIQPAKLEDSAVYLCASSLDLSLDEQYFGPGTRLTVT.

V gene TRBV6-5 combines with J gene TRBJ1-6; D possibly corresponds to TRBD1 (5 bases). V was cut by 7 bases and J by 3 bases, with 13 bases left in between. Per germline, CDR1 MNHEY and CDR2 SVGAGI. The CDR3 has 15 residues. The chain's CDR3 is CASKLQVDYNSPLHF. CDR3 nucleotides: TGTGCCAGCAAGTTACAGGTCGACTATAATTCACCCCTCCACTTT.

CDR3 nucleotide sequence: TGTGCCAGTAGTTTCCAAGGTTTCTATGGCTACACCTTC. Residues: CASSFQGFYGYTF. V usage is TRBV19 and J usage is TRBJ1-2; no reliable D call. Between the trimmed V and J ends, which lost 5 bases and 4 bases, there was a span of 11 bases. CDR3 size: 13 residues. Germline values: CDR1 LNHDA, CDR2 SQIVND (reference sequence).